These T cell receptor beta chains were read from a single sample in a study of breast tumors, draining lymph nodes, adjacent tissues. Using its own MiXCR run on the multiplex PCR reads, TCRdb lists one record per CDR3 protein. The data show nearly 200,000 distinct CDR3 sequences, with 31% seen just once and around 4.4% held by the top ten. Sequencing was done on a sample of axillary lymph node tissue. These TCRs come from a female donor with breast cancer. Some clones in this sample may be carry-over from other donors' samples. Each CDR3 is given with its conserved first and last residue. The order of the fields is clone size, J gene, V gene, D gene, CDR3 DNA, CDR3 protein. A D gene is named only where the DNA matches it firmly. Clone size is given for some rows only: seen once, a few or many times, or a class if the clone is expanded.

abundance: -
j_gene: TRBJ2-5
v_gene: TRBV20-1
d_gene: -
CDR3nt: TGCAGTGCTAGAGGAGCCCAAGAGACCCAGTACTTC
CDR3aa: CSARGAQETQYF

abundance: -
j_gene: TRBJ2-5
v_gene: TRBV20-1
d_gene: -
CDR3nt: TGCAGTGCTAGGCTGGGGGGGCAGCCCCAGTACTTC
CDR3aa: CSARLGGQPQYF

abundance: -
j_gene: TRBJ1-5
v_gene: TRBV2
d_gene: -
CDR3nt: TGTGCCAGCAACCCCGACGGATTCAATCAGCCCCAGCATTTT
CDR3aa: CASNPDGFNQPQHF

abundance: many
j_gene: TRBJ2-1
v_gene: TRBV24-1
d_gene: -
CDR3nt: TGTGCCACCAGTGATTCTCAGGGGACCAATGAGCAGTTCTTC
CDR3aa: CATSDSQGTNEQFF

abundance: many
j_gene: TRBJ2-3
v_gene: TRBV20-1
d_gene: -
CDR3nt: TGCAGTGTCTTGGGGGCGAGCACAGATACGCAGTATTTT
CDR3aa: CSVLGASTDTQYF

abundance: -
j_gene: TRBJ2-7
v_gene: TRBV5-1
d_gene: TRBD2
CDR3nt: TGCGCCAGCAGCTTAGGACTAGCGGGAGCCGACCTGACCTACGAGCAGTACTTC
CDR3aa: CASSLGLAGADLTYEQYF

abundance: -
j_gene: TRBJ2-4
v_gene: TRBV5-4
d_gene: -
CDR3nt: TGTGCCAGCAGCTTGGACTACTCGAACATTCAGTACTTC
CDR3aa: CASSLDYSNIQYF

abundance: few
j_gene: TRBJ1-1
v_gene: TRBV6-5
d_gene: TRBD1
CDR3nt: TGTGCCAGCAGTCCAGACAGGGGTGCTGAAGCTTTCTTT
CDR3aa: CASSPDRGAEAFF

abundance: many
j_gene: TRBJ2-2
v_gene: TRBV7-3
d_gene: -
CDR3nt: TGTGCCAGCAGCTTCAGAGGAGGGGCGGGCACCGGGGAGCTGTTTTTT
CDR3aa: CASSFRGGAGTGELFF

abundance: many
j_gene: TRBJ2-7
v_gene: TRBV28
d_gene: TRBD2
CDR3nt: TGTGCCAGCAGTTTCCAGCGGGATTACGAGCAGTACTTC
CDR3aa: CASSFQRDYEQYF

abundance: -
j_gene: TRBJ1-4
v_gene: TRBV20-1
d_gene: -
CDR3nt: TGCAGTGCTGGGGACACGAATGAAAAACTGTTTTTT
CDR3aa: CSAGDTNEKLFF

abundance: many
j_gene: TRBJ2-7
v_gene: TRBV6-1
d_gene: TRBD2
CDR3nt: TGTGCCTCCCGACTAGCGGCCTACGAGCAGTACTTC
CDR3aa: CASRLAAYEQYF

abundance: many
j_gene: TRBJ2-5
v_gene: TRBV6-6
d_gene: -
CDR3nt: TGTGCCAGCAGTTACGGGGGGGGCAGGGAGACCCAGTACTTC
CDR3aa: CASSYGGGRETQYF

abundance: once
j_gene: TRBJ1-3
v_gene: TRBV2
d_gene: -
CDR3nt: TGTGCCAGCAAGGAAAACTCTGGAAACACCATATATTTT
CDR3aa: CASKENSGNTIYF

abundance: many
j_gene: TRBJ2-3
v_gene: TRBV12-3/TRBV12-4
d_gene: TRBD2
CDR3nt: TGTGCCAGCAGGTGGGGCGGGGGAGCTAGCACAGATACGCAGTATTTT
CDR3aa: CASRWGGGASTDTQYF

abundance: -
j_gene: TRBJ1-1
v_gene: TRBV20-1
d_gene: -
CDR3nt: TGCAGGGGGACTGGGAACACTGAAGCTTTCTTT
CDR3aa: CRGTGNTEAFF

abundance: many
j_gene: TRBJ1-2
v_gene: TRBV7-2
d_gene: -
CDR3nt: TGTGCCAGCAGCCAGACCCATCAGGGAAACTATGGCTACACCTTC
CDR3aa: CASSQTHQGNYGYTF

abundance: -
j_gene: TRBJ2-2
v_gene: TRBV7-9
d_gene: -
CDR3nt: TGTGCCAGCAGCTTAGCTCGGGCCGGGGAGCTGTTTTTT
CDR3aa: CASSLARAGELFF

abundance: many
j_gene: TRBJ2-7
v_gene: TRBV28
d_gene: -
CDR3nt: TGTGCCAGCAGTTTACGGGGGACTCGGAAAGGCGAGCAGTACTTC
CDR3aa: CASSLRGTRKGEQYF

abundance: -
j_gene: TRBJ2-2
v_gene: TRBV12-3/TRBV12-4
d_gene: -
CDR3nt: TGTGCCAACAGCTTCCCCGCCGGGGAGCTGTTTTTT
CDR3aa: CANSFPAGELFF

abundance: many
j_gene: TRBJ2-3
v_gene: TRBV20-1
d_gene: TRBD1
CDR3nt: TGCAGTGCTCCCCCGTCGGGACAGGCTCTGCGCGGAGCCCGCACAGATACGCAGTATTTT
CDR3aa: CSAPPSGQALRGARTDTQYF

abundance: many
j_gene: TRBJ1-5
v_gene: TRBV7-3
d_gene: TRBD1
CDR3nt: TGTGCCAGCAGCCCACCCTGTGGGGACAGGGGGTTCAGGCACAATCAGCCCCAGCATTTT
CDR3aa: CASSPPCGDRGFRHNQPQHF

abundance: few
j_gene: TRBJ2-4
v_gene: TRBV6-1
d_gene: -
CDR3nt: TGTGCCAGCAACCGAAACCGAGGCCCGGGGAATCAGTACTTC
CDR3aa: CASNRNRGPGNQYF

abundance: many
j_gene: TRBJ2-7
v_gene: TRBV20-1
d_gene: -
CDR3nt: TGCAGTGCTAGAGATTTGGACGAGCAGTACTTC
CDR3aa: CSARDLDEQYF

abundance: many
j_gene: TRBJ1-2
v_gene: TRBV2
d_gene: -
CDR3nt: TGTGCCAGCAGTGTGAGGTCCAGGGAGGGGAATGGCTACACCTTC
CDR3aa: CASSVRSREGNGYTF

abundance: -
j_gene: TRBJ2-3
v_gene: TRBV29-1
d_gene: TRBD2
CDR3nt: TGCAGCGACAGCGGGGAGTTCACAGATACGCAGTATTTT
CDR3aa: CSDSGEFTDTQYF

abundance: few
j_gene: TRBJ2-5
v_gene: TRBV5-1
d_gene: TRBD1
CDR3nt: TGCGCCAGCAGTCCAGGGACAGGGACCCACTACTTC
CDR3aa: CASSPGTGTHYF

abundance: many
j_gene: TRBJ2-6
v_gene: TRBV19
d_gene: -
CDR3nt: TGTGCCAGTAGTCCCAAAGGGAAGGGTTCTGGTGGGGCCAACGTCCTGACTTTC
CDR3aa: CASSPKGKGSGGANVLTF

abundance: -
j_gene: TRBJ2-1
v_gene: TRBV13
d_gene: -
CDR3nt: TGTGCCAGCAGCTTGCCCGCCACTCCTGGCGACACCAATGAGCAGTTCTTC
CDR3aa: CASSLPATPGDTNEQFF

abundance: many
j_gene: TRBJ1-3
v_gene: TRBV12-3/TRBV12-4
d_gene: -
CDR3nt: TGTGCCAGCAAAACTGGCCGAAGCTCTGGAAACACCATATATTTT
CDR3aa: CASKTGRSSGNTIYF

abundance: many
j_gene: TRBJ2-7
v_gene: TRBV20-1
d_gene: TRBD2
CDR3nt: TGCAGTGCTGAGCAAAGAGATAGCGGGAGTGGGGACGAGCAGTACTTC
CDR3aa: CSAEQRDSGSGDEQYF

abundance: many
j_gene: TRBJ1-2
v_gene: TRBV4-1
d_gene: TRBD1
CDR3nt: TGCGCCAGCAGCCAACCCGGGACAGGGTCCGGCTACACCTTC
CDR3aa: CASSQPGTGSGYTF

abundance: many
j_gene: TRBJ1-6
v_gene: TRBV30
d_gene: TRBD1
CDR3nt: TGTGCCTGGACCGGACAGGTTCGGTCACCCCTCCACTTT
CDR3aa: CAWTGQVRSPLHF

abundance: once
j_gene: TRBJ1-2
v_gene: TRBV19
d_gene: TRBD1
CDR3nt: TGTGCCAGTAGTTCGGGGACAGGGGGCTACACCTTC
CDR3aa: CASSSGTGGYTF

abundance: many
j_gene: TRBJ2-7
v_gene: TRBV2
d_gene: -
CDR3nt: TGTGCCAGCAGTGAATGGTTGTACGAGCAGTACTTC
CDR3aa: CASSEWLYEQYF

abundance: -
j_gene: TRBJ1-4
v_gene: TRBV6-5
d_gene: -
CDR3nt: TGTGCCAGCAGTTACGGGGGCAGTGGAAAACTGTTTTTT
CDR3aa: CASSYGGSGKLFF

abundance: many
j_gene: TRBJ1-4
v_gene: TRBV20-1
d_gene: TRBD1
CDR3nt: TGCAGTGCGCGAACAGGGGGATCTGAAAAACTGTTTTTT
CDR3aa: CSARTGGSEKLFF

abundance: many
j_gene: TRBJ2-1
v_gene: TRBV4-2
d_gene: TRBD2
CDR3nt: TGTGCCAGCAGCCGAGAGAGTAGCGGGACTTCCTACAATGAGCAGTTCTTC
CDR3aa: CASSRESSGTSYNEQFF

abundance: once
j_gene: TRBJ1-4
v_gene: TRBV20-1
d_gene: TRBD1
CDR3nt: TGCAGCGCCAATCCTCGAATCGGGACAGGGACGAGTGAAAAACTGTTTTTT
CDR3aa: CSANPRIGTGTSEKLFF

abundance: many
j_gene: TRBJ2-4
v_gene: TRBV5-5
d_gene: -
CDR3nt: TGTGCCAGCATCCAAGACTTGGGGGCGGCCAAAAACATTCAGTACTTC
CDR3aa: CASIQDLGAAKNIQYF

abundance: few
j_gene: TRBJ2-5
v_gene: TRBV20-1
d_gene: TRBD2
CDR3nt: TGCAGTGCTAGAGGTTGGGAGGGGCAAGCGACCCAGTACTTC
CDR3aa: CSARGWEGQATQYF

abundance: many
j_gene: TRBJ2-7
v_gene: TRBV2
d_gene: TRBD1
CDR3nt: TGTGCCAGCAGTGACAGGGGGCTGATCTACGAGCAGTACTTC
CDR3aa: CASSDRGLIYEQYF

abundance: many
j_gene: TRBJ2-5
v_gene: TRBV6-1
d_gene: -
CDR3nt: TGTGCCAGCAGTGGAACGTTCCAAGAGACCCAGTACTTC
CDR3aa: CASSGTFQETQYF

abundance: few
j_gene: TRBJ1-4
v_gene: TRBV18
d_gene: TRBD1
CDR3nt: TGTGCCAGCTCACCACCGGGCGGGACAGGGTCTCGAAAACTGTTTTTT
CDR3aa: CASSPPGGTGSRKLFF

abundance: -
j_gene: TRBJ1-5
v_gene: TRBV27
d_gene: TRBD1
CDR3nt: TGTGCCAGCAGTCCCCTGGGGACAGGACCTGAATCTGGCAATCAGCCCCAGCATTTT
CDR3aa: CASSPLGTGPESGNQPQHF

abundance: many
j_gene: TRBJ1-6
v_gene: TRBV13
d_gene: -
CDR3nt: TGTGCCAGCAGCTTAGTTCGGGTAAAAGGGGATAATTCACCCCTCCACTTT
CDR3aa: CASSLVRVKGDNSPLHF

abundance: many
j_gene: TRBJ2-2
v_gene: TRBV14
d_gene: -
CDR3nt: TGTGCCAGCAGCCCCCCCGGGGGACTCACCGGGGAGCTGTTTTTT
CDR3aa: CASSPPGGLTGELFF

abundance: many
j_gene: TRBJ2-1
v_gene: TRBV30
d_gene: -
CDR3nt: TGTGCCTGGGCCCTTTTTGGGTACAATGAGCAGTTCTTC
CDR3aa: CAWALFGYNEQFF

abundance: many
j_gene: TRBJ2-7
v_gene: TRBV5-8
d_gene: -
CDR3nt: TGTGCCAGCAGGACAGGGAGGGGGGGCTACGAGCAGTACTTC
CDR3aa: CASRTGRGGYEQYF

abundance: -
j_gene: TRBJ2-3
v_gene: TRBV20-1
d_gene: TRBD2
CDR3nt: TGCAGTGCTAGCGGGAGGAGCTCCTACAATGAGCAGTATTTT
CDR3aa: CSASGRSSYNEQYF

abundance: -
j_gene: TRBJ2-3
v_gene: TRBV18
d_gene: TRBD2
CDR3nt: TGTGCCAGCTCACCGAGGACTAGCGGGGGGGTCTTGAGCGATACGCAGTATTTT
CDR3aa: CASSPRTSGGVLSDTQYF

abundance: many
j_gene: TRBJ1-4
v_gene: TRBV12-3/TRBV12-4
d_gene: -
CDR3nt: TGTGCCAGCGGGAATGAAAAACTGTTTTTT
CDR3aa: CASGNEKLFF

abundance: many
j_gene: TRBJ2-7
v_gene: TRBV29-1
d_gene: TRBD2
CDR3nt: TGCAGCGTTGGGGTTAGCGGGAGTTCCCACGAGCAGTACTTC
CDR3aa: CSVGVSGSSHEQYF

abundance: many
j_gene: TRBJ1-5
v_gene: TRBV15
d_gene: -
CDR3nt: TGTGCCACCAGAGGTGGACAGCCTAATCAGCCCCAGCATTTT
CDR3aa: CATRGGQPNQPQHF

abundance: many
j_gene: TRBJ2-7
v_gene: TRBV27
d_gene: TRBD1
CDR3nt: TGTGCCAGCAGGTTGGGGACAGGGGGACTAGGCGAGCAGTACTTC
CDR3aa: CASRLGTGGLGEQYF

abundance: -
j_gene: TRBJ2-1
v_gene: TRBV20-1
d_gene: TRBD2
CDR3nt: TGCAGTGCGACTAGCGGGAGGGCCAATGAGCAGTTCTTC
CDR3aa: CSATSGRANEQFF

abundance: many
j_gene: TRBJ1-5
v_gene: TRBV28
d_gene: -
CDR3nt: TGTGCCAGCAGTTTAGTGGACAACCTCTATAGCAATCAGCCCCAGCATTTT
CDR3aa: CASSLVDNLYSNQPQHF

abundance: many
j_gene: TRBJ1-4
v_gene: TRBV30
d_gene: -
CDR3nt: TGTGCCTGGAGTAAGATCCGAGGTGAAAAACTGTTTTTT
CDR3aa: CAWSKIRGEKLFF